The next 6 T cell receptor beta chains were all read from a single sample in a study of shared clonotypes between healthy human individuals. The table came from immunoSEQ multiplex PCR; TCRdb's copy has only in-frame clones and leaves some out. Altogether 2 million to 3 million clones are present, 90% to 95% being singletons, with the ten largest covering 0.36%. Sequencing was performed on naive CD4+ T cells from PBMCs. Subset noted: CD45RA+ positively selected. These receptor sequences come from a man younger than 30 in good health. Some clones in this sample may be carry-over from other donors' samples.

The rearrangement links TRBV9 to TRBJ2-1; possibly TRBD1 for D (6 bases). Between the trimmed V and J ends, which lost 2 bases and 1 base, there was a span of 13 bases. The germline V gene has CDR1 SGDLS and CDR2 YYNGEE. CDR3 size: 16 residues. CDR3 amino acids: CASSVGGHQSYNEQFF. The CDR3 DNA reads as TGTGCCAGCAGCGTTGGGGGCCATCAGTCCTACAATGAGCAGTTCTTC.

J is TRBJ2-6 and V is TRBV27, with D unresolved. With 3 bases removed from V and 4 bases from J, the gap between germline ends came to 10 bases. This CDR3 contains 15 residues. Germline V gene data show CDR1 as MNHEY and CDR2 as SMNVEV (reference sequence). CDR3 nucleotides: TGTGCCAGCAGTTTTAGGCTAACCGGGGCCAACGTCCTGACTTTC. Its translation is CASSFRLTGANVLTF.

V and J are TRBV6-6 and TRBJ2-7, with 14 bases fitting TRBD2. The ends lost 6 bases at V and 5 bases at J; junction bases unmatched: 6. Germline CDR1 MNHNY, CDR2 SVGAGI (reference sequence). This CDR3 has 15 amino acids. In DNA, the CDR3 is TGTGCCAGCAGACCTGGACTAGCGGGAGGACACGAGCAGTACTTC. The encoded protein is CASRPGLAGGHEQYF.

The CDR3 loop reads CASSPGPRSNSYNEQFF. The CDR3 DNA reads as TGTGCCAGCAGTCCCGGGCCAAGGAGCAACTCCTACAATGAGCAGTTCTTC. V and J are TRBV28 and TRBJ2-1; no clear D gene. V lost 5 bases and J lost 0, with 17 bases in between. The germline gives CDR1 MDHEN, CDR2 SYDVKM. The CDR3 runs to 17 residues. The full variable domain, rest sourced from reference TRBV28 and TRBJ2-1, is DVKVTQSSRYLVKRTGEKVFLECVQDMDHENMFWYRQDPGLGLRLIYFSYDVKMKEKGDIPEGYSVSREKKERFSLILESASTNQTSMYLCASSPGPRSNSYNEQFFGPGTRLTVL.

CDR3 nucleotides: TGTGCCAGCAGCCCGAGTACGTTTGCAACTAATGAAAAACTGTTTTTT. This encodes CASSPSTFATNEKLFF. This chain joins TRBV7-2 and TRBJ1-4; unclear D gene. The CDR3 sequence is 16 residues long. The V end was cut by 5 bases, the J end by 0 bases, with 13 bases between. Germline CDR1 is SGHTA and CDR2 is FQGNSA.

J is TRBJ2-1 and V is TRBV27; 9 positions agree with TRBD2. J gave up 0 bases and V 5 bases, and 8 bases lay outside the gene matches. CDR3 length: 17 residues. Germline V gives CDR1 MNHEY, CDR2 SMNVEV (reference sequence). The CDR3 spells CASSTLSGSVSYNEQFF. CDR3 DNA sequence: TGTGCCAGCAGTACCCTTAGCGGGAGCGTCTCCTACAATGAGCAGTTCTTC.